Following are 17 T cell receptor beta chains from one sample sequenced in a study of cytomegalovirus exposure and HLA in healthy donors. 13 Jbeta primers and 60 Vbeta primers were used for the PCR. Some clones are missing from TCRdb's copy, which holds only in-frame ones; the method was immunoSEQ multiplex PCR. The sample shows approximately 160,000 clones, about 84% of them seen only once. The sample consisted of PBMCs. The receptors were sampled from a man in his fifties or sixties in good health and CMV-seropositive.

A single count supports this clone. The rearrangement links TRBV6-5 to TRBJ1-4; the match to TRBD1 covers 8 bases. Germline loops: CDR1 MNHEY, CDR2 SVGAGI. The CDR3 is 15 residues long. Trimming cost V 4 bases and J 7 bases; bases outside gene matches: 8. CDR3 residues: CASSFDTGTGEKLFF. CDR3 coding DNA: TGTGCCAGCAGTTTCGATACCGGGACAGGTGAAAAACTGTTTTTT.

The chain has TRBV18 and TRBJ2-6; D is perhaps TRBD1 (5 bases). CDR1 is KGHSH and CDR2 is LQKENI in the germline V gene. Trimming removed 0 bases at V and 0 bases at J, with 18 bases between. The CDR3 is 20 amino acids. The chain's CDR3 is CASSPPNRQSPDSGANVLTF. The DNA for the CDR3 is TGTGCCAGCTCACCACCGAATCGACAGTCCCCCGACTCTGGGGCCAACGTCCTGACTTTC.

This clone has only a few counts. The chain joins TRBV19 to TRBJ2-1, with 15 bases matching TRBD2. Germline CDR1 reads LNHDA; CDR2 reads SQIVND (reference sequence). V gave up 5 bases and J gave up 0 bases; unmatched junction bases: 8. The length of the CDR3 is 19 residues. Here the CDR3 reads CASSGRTSGGGSSYNEQFF. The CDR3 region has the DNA TGTGCCAGTAGTGGGCGGACTAGCGGGGGGGGAAGCTCCTACAATGAGCAGTTCTTC.

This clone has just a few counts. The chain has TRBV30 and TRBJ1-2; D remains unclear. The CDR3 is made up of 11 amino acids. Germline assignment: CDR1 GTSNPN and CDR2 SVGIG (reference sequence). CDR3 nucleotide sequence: TGTGGAGGGCAGACTTATGATGGCTACACCTTC. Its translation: CGGQTYDGYTF.

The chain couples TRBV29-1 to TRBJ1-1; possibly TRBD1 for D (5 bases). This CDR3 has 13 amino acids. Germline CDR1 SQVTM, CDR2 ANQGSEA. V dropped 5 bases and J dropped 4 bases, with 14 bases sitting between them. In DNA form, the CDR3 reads TGCAGCGTTCCGCAGGGAGGTGGCACTGAAGCTTTCTTT. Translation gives CSVPQGGGTEAFF.

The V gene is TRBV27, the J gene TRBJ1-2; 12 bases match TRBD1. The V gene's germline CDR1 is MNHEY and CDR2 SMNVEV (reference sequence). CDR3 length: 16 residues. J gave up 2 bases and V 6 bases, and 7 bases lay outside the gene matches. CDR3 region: CASRAGTGGRNYGYTF. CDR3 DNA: TGTGCCAGCAGGGCCGGGACAGGGGGCAGAAACTATGGCTACACCTTC.

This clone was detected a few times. The CDR3 DNA sequence: TGTGCCAGCAGCGTAGCGGCGGGAGGGCGTGGGGAGCTGTTTTTT. Amino acids: CASSVAAGGRGELFF. The chain recombines TRBV9 with TRBJ2-2; 9 bases match TRBD2. V dropped 0 bases and J dropped 8; count of bases not matched to a gene: 5. Germline CDR1 reads SGDLS; CDR2 reads YYNGEE. The CDR3 runs to 15 residues.

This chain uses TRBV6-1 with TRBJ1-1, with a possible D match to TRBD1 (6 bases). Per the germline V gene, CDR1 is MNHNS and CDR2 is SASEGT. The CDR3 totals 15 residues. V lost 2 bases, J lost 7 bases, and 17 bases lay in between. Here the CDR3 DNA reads TGTGCCAGCAGTGAAAAGTTAGGCAGGGGAATTGAAGCTTTCTTT. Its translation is CASSEKLGRGIEAFF.

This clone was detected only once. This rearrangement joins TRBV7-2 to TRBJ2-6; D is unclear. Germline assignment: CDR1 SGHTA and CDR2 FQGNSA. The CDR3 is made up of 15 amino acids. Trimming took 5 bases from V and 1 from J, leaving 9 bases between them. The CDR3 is CASSARRSGANVLTF. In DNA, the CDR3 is TGTGCCAGCAGCGCGAGGAGATCTGGGGCCAACGTCCTGACTTTC.

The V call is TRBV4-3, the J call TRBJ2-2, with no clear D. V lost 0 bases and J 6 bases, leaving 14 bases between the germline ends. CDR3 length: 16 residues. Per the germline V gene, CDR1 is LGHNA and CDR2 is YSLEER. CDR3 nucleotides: TGCGCCAGCAGCCAAGAAACGCCCGTCGCGTCCGGGGAGCTGTTTTTT. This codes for CASSQETPVASGELFF.

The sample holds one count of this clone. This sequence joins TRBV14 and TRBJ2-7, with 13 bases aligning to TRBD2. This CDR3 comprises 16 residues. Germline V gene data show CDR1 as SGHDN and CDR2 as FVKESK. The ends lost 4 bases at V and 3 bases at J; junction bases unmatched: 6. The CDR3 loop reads CASSRPGLAGIYEQYF. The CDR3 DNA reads TGTGCCAGCAGCCGCCCGGGACTAGCGGGAATCTACGAGCAGTACTTC.

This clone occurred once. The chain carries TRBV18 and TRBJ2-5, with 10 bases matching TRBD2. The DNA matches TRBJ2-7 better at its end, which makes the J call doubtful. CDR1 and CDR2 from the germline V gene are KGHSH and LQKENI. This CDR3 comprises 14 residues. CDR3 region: CASTLSGGSNEQYF. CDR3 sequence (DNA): TGTGCCAGCACCCTTAGCGGGGGGAGCAACGAGCAGTACTTC.

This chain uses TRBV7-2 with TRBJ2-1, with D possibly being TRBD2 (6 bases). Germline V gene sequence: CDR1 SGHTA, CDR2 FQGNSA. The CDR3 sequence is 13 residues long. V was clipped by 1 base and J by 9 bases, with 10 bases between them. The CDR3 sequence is CASSLGGTGEQFF. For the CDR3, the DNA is TGTGCCAGCAGCTTAGGCGGGACCGGTGAGCAGTTCTTC.

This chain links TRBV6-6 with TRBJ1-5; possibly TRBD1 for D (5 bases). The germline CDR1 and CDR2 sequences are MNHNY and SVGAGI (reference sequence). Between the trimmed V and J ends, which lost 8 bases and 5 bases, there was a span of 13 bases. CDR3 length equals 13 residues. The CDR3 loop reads CASLGRADQPQHF. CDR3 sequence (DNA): TGTGCCAGCCTGGGCAGGGCGGATCAGCCCCAGCATTTT.

The CDR3 protein is CASKLAGANTGELFF. The DNA for the CDR3 is TGTGCCAGCAAACTAGCGGGGGCGAACACCGGGGAGCTGTTTTTT. The rearrangement links TRBV6-5 to TRBJ2-2; 11 bases line up with TRBD2. Germline V lookup: CDR1 MNHEY, CDR2 SVGAGI. CDR3 length: 15 amino acids. Germline trimming cut 7 bases from V and 0 bases from J; bases unmatched to any gene: 1.

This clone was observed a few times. CDR3 coding DNA: TGCGCCAGCAGCCAAGATCAGGGACATTACAATGAGCAGTTCTTC. Its protein is CASSQDQGHYNEQFF. The V call is TRBV4-1, the J call TRBJ2-1, with a weak D call TRBD1 (6 bases). The germline gives CDR1 MGHRA, CDR2 YSYEKL. V was shortened by 0 bases and J by 4 bases, with 10 bases between the two germline ends. The CDR3 length is 15 residues.

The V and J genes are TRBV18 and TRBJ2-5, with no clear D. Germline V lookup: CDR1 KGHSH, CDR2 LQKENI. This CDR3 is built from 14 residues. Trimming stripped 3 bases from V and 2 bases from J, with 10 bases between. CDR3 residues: CASSPANGQETQYF. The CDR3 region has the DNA TGTGCCAGCTCACCCGCGAACGGTCAAGAGACCCAGTACTTC.